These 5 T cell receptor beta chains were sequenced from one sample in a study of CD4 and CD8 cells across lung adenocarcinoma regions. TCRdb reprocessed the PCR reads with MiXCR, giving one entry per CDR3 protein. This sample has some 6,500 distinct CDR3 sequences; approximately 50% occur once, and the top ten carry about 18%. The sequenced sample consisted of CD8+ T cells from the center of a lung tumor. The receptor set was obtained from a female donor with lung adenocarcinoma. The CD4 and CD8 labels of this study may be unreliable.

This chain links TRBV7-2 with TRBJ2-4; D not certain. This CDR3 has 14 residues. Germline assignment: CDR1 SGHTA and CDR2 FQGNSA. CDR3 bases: TGTGCGGGCATCGGCGGACGTGACCTAAAGATCCAGTACTTC. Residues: CAGIGGRDLKIQYF.

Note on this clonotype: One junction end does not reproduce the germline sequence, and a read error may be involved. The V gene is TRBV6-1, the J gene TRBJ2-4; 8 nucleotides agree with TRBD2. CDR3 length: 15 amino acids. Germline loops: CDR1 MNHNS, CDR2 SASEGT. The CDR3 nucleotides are TGTGCCAGCAGAACGGGGGGGTGGGCGAAAGACATGCAGTACTTT. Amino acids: CASRTGGWAKDMQYF.

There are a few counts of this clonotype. The CDR3 region is CASSFDQTNEKLFF. The CDR3 DNA reads as TGTGCCAGCAGTTTCGACCAGACAAATGAAAAACTGTTTTTT. This chain uses TRBV5-4 with TRBJ1-4, with D uncertain. This CDR3 comprises 14 residues. Per the germline V gene, CDR1 is SGHNT and CDR2 is YYREEE (reference sequence). V lost 5 bases and J lost 5, with 13 bases in between.

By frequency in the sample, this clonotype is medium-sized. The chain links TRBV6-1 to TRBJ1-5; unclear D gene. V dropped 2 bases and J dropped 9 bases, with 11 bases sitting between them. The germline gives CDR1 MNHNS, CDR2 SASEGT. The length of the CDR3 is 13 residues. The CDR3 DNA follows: TGTGCCAGCAGTGAAAAGGTTTTCGGGCCCCAGCATTTT. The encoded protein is CASSEKVFGPQHF.

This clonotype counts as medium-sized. The chain's CDR3 is CASSLGSGGTGELFF. CDR3 bases: TGTGCCAGCAGCCTGGGCAGCGGGGGTACCGGGGAGCTGTTTTTT. The chain couples TRBV7-2 to TRBJ2-2; TRBD2 agrees at 8 bases. The germline V gene encodes CDR1 SGHTA and CDR2 FQGNSA. This CDR3 is built from 15 residues. The trim removed 5 bases at V and 5 bases at J, leaving 7 bases unmatched.